This T cell receptor beta chain was found in a study of T cell repertoires in cytomegalovirus infection. Study as a whole: Carrying CMV and the relevant HLA type showed in public TCR beta signatures.

Study-level points and caveats: Carriers of CMV and the relevant HLA type were discriminated by public TCR beta frequency.

TCRdb analysed the reads with MiXCR anew, one entry per CDR3 protein. Found here are 110,000 to 150,000 distinct CDR3 sequences, about 6% of them singletons; the top ten hold under 20%. At least ten counts were recorded for this clonotype. The antigen remains unidentified. The CDR3 is 16 residues long. Trimming took off 6 bases at V and 4 bases at J, with 18 bases between the two ends. The sequence was obtained from a human donor in good health (CMV status not recorded). Some clones in this sample may be carry-over from other donors' samples. Input material: PBMCs. This chain links TRBV12-3 or TRBV12-4 with TRBJ2-2; D call uncertain. As DNA, the CDR3 is TGTGCCAGCAGACCGGTCCCCTCCCGTGGCACCGGGGAGCTGTTTTTT. Translated, it gives CASRPVPSRGTGELFF.